The 5 T cell receptor beta chains below were found in one sample sequenced in a study of T cell repertoires in cytomegalovirus infection (dated by TCRdb to about 2019). TCRdb lists the instrument as Illumina HiSeq 1500. The raw public data were reprocessed by TCRdb itself: fastp quality trimming at Q25, MiXCR clonotype calling, in-frame beta chains only. Rows with one shared CDR3 protein collapse into an entry with the most common genes and DNA. For this sample the table gives about 52,000 distinct CDR3 sequences, of which about 18% were detected only once. The ten biggest clones cover 80% of the sample. These receptors' antigens are unknown. The treatment or condition label, as the study defines it: in vitro stimulation with specific CMV peptide epitopes to enrich CMV-specific T cells. The sample in question was CD8+ T cells from cultured PBMCs, obtained from culture after CMV antigen stimulation. Receptors were obtained from a human donor in good health (CMV status not recorded). Some clones in this sample may be carry-over from other donors' samples.

This clonotype was picked up a small number of times. V usage is TRBV7-8 and J usage is TRBJ2-3; D perhaps matches TRBD1 (6 bases). This CDR3 region has 15 residues. V was cut by 5 bases and J by 5 bases, with 17 bases left in between. Germline lookup yields CDR1 SGHVS and CDR2 FQNEAQ. This chain's CDR3 is CASSPFEQGKDTQYF. Here the CDR3 DNA reads TGTGCCAGCAGCCCTTTCGAACAGGGAAAAGATACGCAGTATTTT. Using reference TRBV7-8 and TRBJ2-3 for the parts outside the CDR3, the full variable domain is GAGVSQSPRYKVAKRGQDVALRCDPISGHVSLFWYQQALGQGPEFLTYFQNEAQLDKSGLPSDRFFAERPEGSVSTLKIQRTQQEDSAVYLCASSPFEQGKDTQYFGPGTRLTVL.

This clonotype was found a few times. The J gene is TRBJ1-5, the V gene TRBV5-6, with D possibly matching TRBD1 (5 bases). The CDR3 is 14 amino acids. Trimming cost V 4 bases and J 1 base, with 9 bases left between them. Germline CDR1 is SGHDT and CDR2 is YYEEEE. Written as DNA, the CDR3 is TGTGCCAGCAGCCACCGGGACAGCAATCAGCCCCAGCATTTT. Translated: CASSHRDSNQPQHF. Full variable domain (remainder filled in from reference TRBV5-6 and TRBJ1-5): DAGVTQSPTHLIKTRGQQVTLRCSPKSGHDTVSWYQQALGQGPQFIFQYYEEEERQRGNFPDRFSGHQFPNYSSELNVNALLLGDSALYLCASSHRDSNQPQHFGDGTRLSIL.

V and J are TRBV11-2 and TRBJ2-1, with no clear D. Deletions cut 5 bases from V and 6 bases from J, with 11 bases between. Per the germline V gene, CDR1 is SGHAT and CDR2 is FQNNGV. This CDR3 spans 13 amino acids. The CDR3 sequence is CASSLNLANEQFF. The CDR3 DNA sequence: TGTGCCAGCAGCCTCAATTTAGCCAATGAGCAGTTCTTC.

This clonotype occurred a few times. The chain has TRBV2 and TRBJ2-2; D unclear. This CDR3 has 13 amino acids. V lost 7 bases and J lost 1, with 7 bases in between. Germline lookup yields CDR1 SNHLY and CDR2 FYNNEI. The CDR3: CASIAQNTGELFF. In DNA, the CDR3 is TGTGCCAGCATCGCCCAGAACACCGGGGAGCTGTTTTTT.

This clonotype was observed a handful of times. This sequence joins TRBV15 and TRBJ1-5; TRBD1 matches at 10 bases. Germline values: CDR1 LNHNV, CDR2 YYDKDF (reference sequence). The CDR3 has 18 residues. After removal of 0 bases from V and 2 bases from J, the junction contained 7 bases not matched to a gene. The DNA for the CDR3 is TGTGCCACCAGCAGAGATAGTGGGACAGGGGTTGGCAATCAGCCCCAGCATTTT. It is translated as CATSRDSGTGVGNQPQHF.